This entry is about one T cell receptor beta chain. Its antigen remains unidentified. The CDR3 length is 14 residues. With 4 bases clipped from V and 8 bases from J, the junction kept 5 bases outside the gene matches. The germline V gene has CDR1 MRHNA and CDR2 SNTAGT. The data are from a study of cytomegalovirus exposure and HLA in healthy donors. The PCR contained 60 Vbeta and 13 Jbeta primers. TCRdb keeps only in-frame clones here, not all; method: immunoSEQ multiplex PCR. The repertoire holds 150,000 to 200,000 clones, approximately 81% seen once, with about 2.5% in the top ten. Study-wide results and limits: The authors enumerated over 150 TCR beta chains as linked to cytomegalovirus. When a later analysis compared HLA-associated TCR beta chains with equally common others, the HLA-associated chains turned out to be more clonally expanded and to have lower generation probabilities. Most TCR sequences showed up rarely, but some public TCRs showed up in many donors.

The receptor was isolated from a woman between 45 and 60 years old in good health and CMV-seronegative. V usage is TRBV6-4 and J usage is TRBJ2-1, with TRBD2 identical over 10 bases. The specimen sequenced was PBMCs. The CDR3 coding sequence is TGTGCCAGCAGTGCTCTAGCGGGAGCCGATGAGCAGTTCTTC. This codes for CASSALAGADEQFF.